This T cell receptor (beta chain) was captured by sequencing in a study of regulatory and conventional T cells in RAG deficiency (dated by TCRdb to between 2016 and 2019). About the investigation overall: High-throughput TCR beta sequencing was used to compare the repertoire diversity and composition of Treg, conventional CD4+ and CD8+ T cells between RAG-deficient patients and healthy controls. The investigation overall reported the following: Compared with controls, Omenn syndrome and CID/AS patients had roughly 100-fold fewer unique TCR beta sequences in Treg cells, whereas the reduction in the other subsets was 7.5 to 10-fold. All patient T-cell subsets had shorter CDR3 lengths; Omenn syndrome patients showed >80% Treg-Tconv repertoire overlap at nucleotide and amino acid level. In Omenn syndrome patients, sorted CD25-high CD127-low cells may represent peripherally activated cells rather than bona fide Treg cells. Some T-cell subset analyses were not performed for some subjects. Compared with control T-cell subpopulations, the RAG-deficient patients had markedly lower Shannon entropy and higher Simpson indices.

Comments on this clone: The clone's antigen remains unknown. One end of the junction fails to match germline, which may point to a read error.

Conventional CD4+ T cells were purified from blood as CD25-low CD127-high cells before genomic DNA extraction. Roughly eight healthy control donors served as the comparison group for repertoire analyses. The library was obtained by the immunoSEQ multiplex PCR assay. Genomic DNA from the sorted T-cell subsets was used to amplify rearranged TCR beta chain products, which were then sequenced. The study's own analysis went as follows. Repertoire diversity of productive TCR beta rearrangements was quantified using Shannon entropy and Simpson indices. Clonal expansion was assessed using the summed frequency of the 100 most abundant productive TCR beta clonotypes among total reads. The TRB repertoires were scored with a self-reactivity index built on which amino acids appear at CDR3beta positions 6 and 7. Two-way ANOVA was applied to the repertoire analyses, whereas Student t or Mann-Whitney tests were applied to the flow cytometric analyses. The clones in this table, taken by TCRdb from immuneACCESS, are in-frame only. Not every clone is retained; where verified, under half of the shortfall comes from an unresolved V gene, and the cause of the rest is unknown. Clone size and the V and J calls come from that table; the DNA yielded D and trimming. The sample records roughly 30,000 clones, about 96% of which are singletons. The ten largest make up over 0.35% of the sample.

From the cysteine up to the phenylalanine, the CDR3 has a length of 11 residues. The sequence is cut down to CDR3 DNA, 33 bases in frame from base 1. Via the germline V gene, CDR1 is SGHDT and CDR2 YYEEEE. These data also featured in a second study, about regulatory T cells. The second investigation adds: For the multiplex PCR, 52 forward TRBV primers and 13 reverse TRBJ primers were used, and amplification bias was corrected with both assay-based and computational methods. In patients, repertoires had restricted unique TRB V-J pairs and skewed V and J gene usage, with regulatory T cells showing the most marked changes. Between CD3G-deficient patients and healthy controls, the study compared T-cell receptor beta repertoires in sorted regulatory T cells, conventional CD4+ T cells and CD8+ T cells. Ficoll density separation was used to isolate peripheral blood mononuclear cells. Within the immunoSEQ assay, multiplex PCR amplified rearranged TRB loci from genomic DNA. TRB amplicons were sequenced on an Illumina HiSeq platform. Raw sequences were error-filtered and aligned to reference gene sequences by custom algorithms, then analyzed with the immunoSEQ online tools. Frequencies of productive and nonproductive TRB rearrangements were evaluated among both unique and total sequences. For group comparisons, t tests, Mann-Whitney tests or two-way ANOVA were performed in Prism software.

The V and J genes are TRBV5-6 and TRBJ2-5; possibly the D gene is TRBD2, per 6 matching bases. The TCR was taken from a human donor in good health. Sequencing was done on a sample of CD25- CD4+ T cells sorted from blood. The DNA sequence is given as TGTGCCGGCAGCCTTGGGGACTTCCAGTACTTC. The resulting protein is CAGSLGDFQYF.